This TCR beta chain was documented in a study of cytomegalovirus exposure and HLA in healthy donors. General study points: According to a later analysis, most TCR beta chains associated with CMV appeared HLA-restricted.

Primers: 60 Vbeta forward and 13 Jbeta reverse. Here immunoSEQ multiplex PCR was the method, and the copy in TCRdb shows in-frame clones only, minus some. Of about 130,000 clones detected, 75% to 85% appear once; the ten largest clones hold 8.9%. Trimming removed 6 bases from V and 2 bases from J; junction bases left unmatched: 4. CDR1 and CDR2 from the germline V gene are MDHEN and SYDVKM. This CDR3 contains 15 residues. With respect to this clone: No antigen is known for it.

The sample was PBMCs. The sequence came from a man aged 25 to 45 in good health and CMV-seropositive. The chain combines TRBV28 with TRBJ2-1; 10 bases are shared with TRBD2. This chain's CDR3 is CASRGSGGAYNEQFF. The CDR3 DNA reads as TGTGCCAGCAGAGGGAGCGGGGGGGCCTACAATGAGCAGTTCTTC.